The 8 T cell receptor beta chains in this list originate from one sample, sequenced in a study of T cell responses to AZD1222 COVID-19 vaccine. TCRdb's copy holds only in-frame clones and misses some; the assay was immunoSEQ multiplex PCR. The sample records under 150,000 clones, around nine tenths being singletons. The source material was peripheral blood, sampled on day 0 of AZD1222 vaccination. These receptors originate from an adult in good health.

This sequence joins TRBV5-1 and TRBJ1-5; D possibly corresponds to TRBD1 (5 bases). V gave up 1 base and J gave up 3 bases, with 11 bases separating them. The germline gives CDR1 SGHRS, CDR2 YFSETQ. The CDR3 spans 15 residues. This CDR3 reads CASSLLGGVNQPQHF. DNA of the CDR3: TGCGCCAGCAGCTTGTTGGGGGGAGTCAATCAGCCCCAGCATTTT.

CDR3 coding DNA: TGTGCCAGCAGCTCCCTGTCCTACGAGCAGTACTTC. Its protein product is CASSSLSYEQYF. This chain uses TRBV7-9 with TRBJ2-7; D is uncertain. The CDR3 totals 12 residues. The V gene lost 4 bases and the J gene lost 1 base, with 5 bases spanning the gap. CDR1 SEHNR and CDR2 FQNEAQ come from the germline V gene (reference sequence).

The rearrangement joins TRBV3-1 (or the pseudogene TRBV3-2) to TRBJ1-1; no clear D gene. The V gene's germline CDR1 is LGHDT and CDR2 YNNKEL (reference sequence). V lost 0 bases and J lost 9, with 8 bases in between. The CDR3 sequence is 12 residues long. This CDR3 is CASSQDRSKAFF. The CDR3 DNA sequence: TGTGCCAGCAGCCAAGATCGGAGCAAAGCTTTCTTT.

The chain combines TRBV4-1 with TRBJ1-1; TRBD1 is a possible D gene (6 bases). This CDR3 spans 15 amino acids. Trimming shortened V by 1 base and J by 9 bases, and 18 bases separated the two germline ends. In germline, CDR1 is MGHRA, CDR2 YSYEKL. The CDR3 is CASSQVEQGTGKAFF. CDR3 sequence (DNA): TGCGCCAGCAGCCAAGTAGAACAGGGAACGGGTAAAGCTTTCTTT.

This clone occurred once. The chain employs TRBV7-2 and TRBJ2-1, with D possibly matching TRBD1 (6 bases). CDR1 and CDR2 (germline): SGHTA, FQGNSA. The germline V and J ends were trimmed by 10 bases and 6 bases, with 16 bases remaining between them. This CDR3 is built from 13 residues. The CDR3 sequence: CATQRTATNEQFF. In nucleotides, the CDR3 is TGTGCCACCCAGAGGACAGCTACCAATGAGCAGTTCTTC.

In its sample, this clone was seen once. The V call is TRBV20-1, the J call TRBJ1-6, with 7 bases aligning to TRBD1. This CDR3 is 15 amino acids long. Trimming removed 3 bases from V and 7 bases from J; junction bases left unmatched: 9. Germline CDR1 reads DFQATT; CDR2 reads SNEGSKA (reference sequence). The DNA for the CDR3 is TGCAGTGCTAGTGATAGGGGGCGCGGGAATTCACCCCTCCACTTT. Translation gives CSASDRGRGNSPLHF.

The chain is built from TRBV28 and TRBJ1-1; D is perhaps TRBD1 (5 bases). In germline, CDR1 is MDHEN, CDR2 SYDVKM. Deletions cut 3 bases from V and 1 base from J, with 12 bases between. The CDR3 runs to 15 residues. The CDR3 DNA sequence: TGTGCCAGCAGTTTTATCTCCGGGGCGAACACTGAAGCTTTCTTT. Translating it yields CASSFISGANTEAFF.

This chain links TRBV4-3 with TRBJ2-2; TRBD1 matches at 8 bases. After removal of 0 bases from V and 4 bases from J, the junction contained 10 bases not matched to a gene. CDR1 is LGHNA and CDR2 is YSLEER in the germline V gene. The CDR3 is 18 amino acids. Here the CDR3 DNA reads TGCGCCAGCAGCCAAGACCGCCCCCAGGGGGCTAGCACCGGGGAGCTGTTTTTT. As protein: CASSQDRPQGASTGELFF.